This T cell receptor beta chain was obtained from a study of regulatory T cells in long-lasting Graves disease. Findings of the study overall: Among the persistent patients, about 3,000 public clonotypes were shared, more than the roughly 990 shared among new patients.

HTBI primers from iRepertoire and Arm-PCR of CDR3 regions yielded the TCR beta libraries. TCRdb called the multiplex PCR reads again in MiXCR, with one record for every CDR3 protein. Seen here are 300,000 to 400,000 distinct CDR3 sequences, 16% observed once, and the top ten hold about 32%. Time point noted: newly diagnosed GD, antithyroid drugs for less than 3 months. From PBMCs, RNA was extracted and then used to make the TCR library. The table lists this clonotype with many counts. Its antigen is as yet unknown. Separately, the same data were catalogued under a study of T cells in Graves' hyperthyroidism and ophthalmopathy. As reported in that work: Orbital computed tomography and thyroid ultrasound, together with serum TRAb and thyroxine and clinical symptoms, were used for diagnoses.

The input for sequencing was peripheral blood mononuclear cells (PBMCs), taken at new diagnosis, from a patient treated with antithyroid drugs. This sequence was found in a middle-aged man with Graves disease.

CDR3 nucleotide sequence: TGTGCCACCAGCAAGACAGGGGGTAATGGCTACACCTTC. This encodes CATSKTGGNGYTF. V is TRBV15 and J is TRBJ1-2; TRBD1 agrees at 9 bases. The germline CDR1 and CDR2 sequences are LNHNV and YYDKDF (reference sequence). Trimming removed 4 bases from V and 6 bases from J; junction bases left unmatched: 3. CDR3 length equals 13 residues.